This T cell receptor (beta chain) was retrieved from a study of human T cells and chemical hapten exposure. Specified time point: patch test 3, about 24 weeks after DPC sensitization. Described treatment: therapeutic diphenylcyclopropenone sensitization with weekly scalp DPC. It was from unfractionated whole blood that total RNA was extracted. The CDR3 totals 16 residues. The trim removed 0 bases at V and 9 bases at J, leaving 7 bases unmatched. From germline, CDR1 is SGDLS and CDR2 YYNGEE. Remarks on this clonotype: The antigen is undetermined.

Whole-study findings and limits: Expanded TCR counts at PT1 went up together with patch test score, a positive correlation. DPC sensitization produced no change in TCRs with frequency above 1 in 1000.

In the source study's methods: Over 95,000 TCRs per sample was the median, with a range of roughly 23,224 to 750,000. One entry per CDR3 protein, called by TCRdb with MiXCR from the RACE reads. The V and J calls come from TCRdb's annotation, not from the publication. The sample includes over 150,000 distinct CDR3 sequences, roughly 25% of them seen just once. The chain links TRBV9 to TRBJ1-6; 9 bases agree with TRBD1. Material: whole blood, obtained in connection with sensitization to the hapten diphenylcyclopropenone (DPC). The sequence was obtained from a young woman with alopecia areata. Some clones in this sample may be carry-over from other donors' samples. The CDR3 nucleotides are TGTGCCAGCAGCGTAGATCGGGGGACAGGGTCTTCACCCCTCCACTTT. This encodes CASSVDRGTGSSPLHF. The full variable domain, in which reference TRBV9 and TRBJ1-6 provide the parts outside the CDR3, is DSGVTQTPKHLITATGQRVTLRCSPRSGDLSVYWYQQSLDQGLQFLIQYYNGEERAKGNILERFSAQQFPDLHSELNLSSLELGDSALYFCASSVDRGTGSSPLHFGNGTRLTVT.